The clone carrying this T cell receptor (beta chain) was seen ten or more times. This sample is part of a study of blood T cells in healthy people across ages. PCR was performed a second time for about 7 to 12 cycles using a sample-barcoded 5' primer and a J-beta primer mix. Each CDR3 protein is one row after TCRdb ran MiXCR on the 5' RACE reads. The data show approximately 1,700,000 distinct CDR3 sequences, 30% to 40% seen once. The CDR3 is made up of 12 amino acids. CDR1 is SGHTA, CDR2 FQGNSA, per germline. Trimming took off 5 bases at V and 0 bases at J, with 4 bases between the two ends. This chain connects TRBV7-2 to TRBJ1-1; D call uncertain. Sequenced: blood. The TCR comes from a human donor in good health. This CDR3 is CASSQMNTEAFF. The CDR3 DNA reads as TGTGCCAGCAGCCAGATGAACACTGAAGCTTTCTTT.